Below are 30 T cell receptor beta chains sequenced from a single sample in a study of CD8 T cells in Susac syndrome. Reverse transcription of about 0.5 to 1 ug RNA was carried out with random hexamers. MiXCR, run by TCRdb on the immunoSEQ multiplex PCR reads, gives a single entry per CDR3 protein. The sample carries approximately 65,000 distinct CDR3 sequences, approximately 90% recorded once. The specimen was CD8+ T cells from PBMCs. Receptors originate from a human donor in good health.

V and J are TRBV6-1 and TRBJ2-7; D gene unclear. The germline V gene has CDR1 MNHNS and CDR2 SASEGT. Trimming pared 8 bases from V and 3 bases from J, leaving 20 bases between. CDR3 length: 15 amino acids. DNA for the CDR3: TGTGCCAGCTTTTCTGACGGACGGTGGGGCTACGAGCAGTACTTC. Protein sequence: CASFSDGRWGYEQYF.

The V call is TRBV19, the J call TRBJ1-5; 7 nucleotides align to TRBD1. CDR3 length: 16 amino acids. After removal of 5 bases from V and 3 bases from J, the junction contained 10 bases not matched to a gene. Germline CDR1 reads LNHDA; CDR2 reads SQIVND (reference sequence). CDR3 in DNA: TGTGCCAGTAGTGATAGCCGGGGACAGTTCAATCAGCCCCAGCATTTT. Protein: CASSDSRGQFNQPQHF. Based on the CDR3 plus reference TRBV19 and TRBJ1-5, the full variable domain is DGGITQSPKYLFRKEGQNVTLSCEQNLNHDAMYWYRQDPGQGLRLIYYSQIVNDFQKGDIAEGYSVSREKKESFPLTVTSAQKNPTAFYLCASSDSRGQFNQPQHFGDGTRLSIL.

The rearrangement links TRBV25-1 to TRBJ2-7; D ambiguous. Germline CDR1 is MGHDK and CDR2 is SYGVNS. The CDR3 consists of 13 residues. Deletions cut 1 base from V and 3 bases from J, with 7 bases between. The CDR3 protein is CASSESGYYEQYF. The CDR3 DNA reads TGTGCCAGCAGTGAATCCGGGTACTACGAGCAGTACTTC.

The V gene is TRBV9, the J gene TRBJ2-3, with 9 bases fitting TRBD1. The CDR3 contains 21 residues. Losses at the gene ends were 3 bases for V and 2 bases for J; bases not matched to a gene: 22. CDR1 SGDLS and CDR2 YYNGEE come from the germline V gene. As DNA, the CDR3 is TGTGCCAGCAGCGGAGGAACTCCAGGTGGGCCGACAGGGGGAACCACAGATACGCAGTATTTT. It specifies CASSGGTPGGPTGGTTDTQYF.

The chain's CDR3 is CASSTRLAGQFTGELFF. The CDR3 DNA is TGTGCCAGTAGTACCCGACTAGCGGGCCAATTCACCGGGGAGCTGTTTTTT. V usage is TRBV19 and J usage is TRBJ2-2; 10 bases are shared with TRBD2. Trimming removed 4 bases from V and 4 bases from J; junction bases left unmatched: 9. The length of the CDR3 is 17 residues. Germline-derived CDR1 and CDR2 are LNHDA and SQIVND (reference sequence).

This clonotype was seen just once. V is TRBV4-1 and J is TRBJ1-1; 9 positions match TRBD1. CDR3 length: 16 amino acids. Germline trimming cut 2 bases from V and 1 base from J; bases unmatched to any gene: 5. From germline, CDR1 is MGHRA and CDR2 YSYEKL. CDR3 sequence (DNA): TGCGCCAGCAGCCAAACACAGGGGGCGTGGAACACTGAAGCTTTCTTT. Translated: CASSQTQGAWNTEAFF.

V is TRBV29-1 and J is TRBJ2-7; D unclear. The CDR3 totals 12 residues. Germline CDR1 SQVTM, CDR2 ANQGSEA. Trimming pared 6 bases from V and 0 bases from J, leaving 9 bases between. CDR3 amino acids: CSVRFSSYEQYF. The CDR3 bases are TGCAGCGTAAGGTTTTCCTCCTACGAGCAGTACTTC.

V usage is TRBV19 and J usage is TRBJ1-5; 7 bases are a match to TRBD1. This CDR3 has 14 amino acids. CDR1 is LNHDA and CDR2 is SQIVND in the germline V gene (reference sequence). After removal of 5 bases from V and 1 base from J, the junction contained 2 bases not matched to a gene. The CDR3 sequence: CASSRQGSNQPQHF. In nucleotides, the CDR3 is TGTGCCAGTAGTCGACAGGGAAGCAATCAGCCCCAGCATTTT.

The chain carries TRBV7-9 and TRBJ1-2, with D perhaps TRBD1 (5 bases). CDR3 length equals 14 residues. Germline-derived CDR1 and CDR2 are SEHNR and FQNEAQ (reference sequence). V gave up 1 base and J gave up 6 bases, with 12 bases separating them. The CDR3 coding sequence is TGTGCCAGCAGCTTAGTACCAGGGTACAATGGCTACACCTTC. This encodes CASSLVPGYNGYTF. Supplemented by reference TRBV7-9 and TRBJ1-2, the full variable domain reads DTGVSQNPRHKITKRGQNVTFRCDPISEHNRLYWYRQTLGQGPEFLTYFQNEAQLEKSRLLSDRFSAERPKGSFSTLEIQRTEQGDSAMYLCASSLVPGYNGYTFGSGTRLTVV.

V usage is TRBV6-6 and J usage is TRBJ2-7; no firm D call. V dropped 0 bases and J dropped 2 bases, with 11 bases sitting between them. This CDR3 region has 15 residues. Per germline, CDR1 MNHNY and CDR2 SVGAGI (reference sequence). CDR3 protein: CASSYSSTTTYEQYF. As DNA, the CDR3 is TGTGCCAGCAGTTACTCGAGTACCACCACCTACGAGCAGTACTTC.

The V and J genes are TRBV6-1 and TRBJ2-5; 9 positions agree with TRBD1. Germline CDR1 MNHNS, CDR2 SASEGT. V trimming: 3 bases; J trimming: 3 bases; junction bases outside the gene matches: 2. The CDR3 is 14 amino acids. CDR3 in DNA: TGTGCCAGCAGTGACGGGACAGGGAAAGAGACCCAGTACTTC. It yields the protein CASSDGTGKETQYF.

The chain couples TRBV5-5 to TRBJ1-5; 7 bases are a match to TRBD1. V was pared by 3 bases and J by 7 bases, with 13 bases of the junction left unmatched. The CDR3 runs 16 residues. Per the germline V gene, CDR1 is SGHKS and CDR2 is YYEKEE (reference sequence). Written as DNA, the CDR3 is TGTGCCAGCAGCTCCCACGAGGGGGCCGAAGGGCAGCCCCAGCATTTT. It encodes CASSSHEGAEGQPQHF. Using reference TRBV5-5 and TRBJ1-5 for the parts outside the CDR3, the full variable domain is DAGVTQSPTHLIKTRGQQVTLRCSPISGHKSVSWYQQVLGQGPQFIFQYYEKEERGRGNFPDRFSARQFPNYSSELNVNALLLGDSALYLCASSSHEGAEGQPQHFGDGTRLSIL.

The chain is built from TRBV12-3 or TRBV12-4 and TRBJ2-1, with a possible D match to TRBD2 (5 bases). The CDR3 contains 12 residues. Trimming removed 3 bases at V and 14 bases at J, with 14 bases between. Here the CDR3 reads CASSFSGAEEFF. The CDR3 DNA follows: TGTGCCAGCAGTTTTTCCGGTGCGGAGGAGTTCTTC.

The chain joins TRBV10-3 to TRBJ2-5, with 7 bases that match TRBD2. This CDR3 has 14 residues. The V segment lost 5 bases and the J segment 3 bases; nucleotides outside the gene matches: 6. Germline V lookup: CDR1 ENHRY, CDR2 SYGVKD. CDR3 in amino acids: CAISPGRMEETQYF. The CDR3 region has the DNA TGTGCCATCAGTCCCGGGAGGATGGAAGAGACCCAGTACTTC.

The J gene is TRBJ2-7, the V gene TRBV5-6; 10 bases align to TRBD2. CDR3 length equals 19 residues. The trim removed 3 bases at V and 0 bases at J, leaving 15 bases unmatched. Germline V gene lookup returns CDR1 SGHDT and CDR2 YYEEEE. CDR3 in DNA: TGTGCCAGCAGCTCTACTACTCTGACTAGCGGGTGGAGCTCCTACGAGCAGTACTTC. Translated, it gives CASSSTTLTSGWSSYEQYF.

The J gene is TRBJ1-1, the V gene TRBV7-9; 8 bases match TRBD1. In germline, CDR1 is SEHNR, CDR2 FQNEAQ (reference sequence). Trimming took 4 bases from V and 4 from J; bases not matched to a gene: 8. The CDR3 has 15 residues. The CDR3 coding sequence is TGTGCCAGCAGCTGGATCTTAGACAGGGGCACTGAAGCTTTCTTT. This gives the protein CASSWILDRGTEAFF.

This chain links TRBV20-1 with TRBJ1-5; D unresolved. Germline-derived CDR1 and CDR2 are DFQATT and SNEGSKA (reference sequence). This CDR3 is built from 15 residues. V lost 5 bases, J lost 7 bases, and 21 bases lay in between. CDR3 amino acids: CSASSYGDEGQPQHF. The CDR3 DNA reads TGCAGTGCTTCGTCCTACGGGGATGAAGGACAGCCCCAGCATTTT.

This chain uses TRBV11-2 with TRBJ2-5; D perhaps matches TRBD1 (6 bases). Germline V lookup: CDR1 SGHAT, CDR2 FQNNGV. V was pared by 0 bases and J by 5 bases, with 19 bases between. The CDR3 length is 17 residues. The chain's CDR3 is CASSLEARTDSGETQYF. DNA for the CDR3: TGTGCCAGCAGCTTAGAAGCCAGGACAGACTCTGGGGAGACCCAGTACTTC.

The chain is built from TRBV6-1 and TRBJ2-5, with D perhaps matching TRBD1 (5 bases). The CDR3 contains 15 residues. Germline CDR1 reads MNHNS; CDR2 reads SASEGT. Trimming removed 6 bases from V and 1 base from J, with 15 bases in between. CDR3 sequence reads: CASRRKQAPQETQYF. In DNA form, the CDR3 reads TGTGCCAGCAGGAGAAAACAGGCGCCCCAAGAGACCCAGTACTTC.

The chain has TRBV5-1 and TRBJ2-5; a possible D gene is TRBD1 (5 bases). V dropped 0 bases and J dropped 5 bases, with 20 bases sitting between them. This CDR3 is 17 amino acids long. Germline CDR1 and CDR2: SGHRS and YFSETQ. This chain's CDR3 is CASSLEQVLAPWETQYF. For the CDR3, the DNA is TGCGCCAGCAGCTTGGAACAGGTCCTCGCCCCATGGGAGACCCAGTACTTC.

V and J are TRBV2 and TRBJ2-1; TRBD1 aligns across 7 bases. The CDR3 loop spans 13 amino acids. J gave up 8 bases and V 8 bases, and 9 bases lay outside the gene matches. The germline gives CDR1 SNHLY, CDR2 FYNNEI. The CDR3 coding sequence is TGTGCCAGCCAGGGGGTAGCCGACGATGAGCAGTTCTTC. The encoded protein is CASQGVADDEQFF.

This rearrangement joins TRBV6-1 to TRBJ1-5; D is uncertain. There are 14 residues in the CDR3. Deletions cut 6 bases from V and 2 bases from J, with 11 bases between. Per the germline V gene, CDR1 is MNHNS and CDR2 is SASEGT. The CDR3 coding sequence is TGTGCCAGCAGGGTCGGTGGGGGCAATCAGCCCCAGCATTTT. Encoded protein: CASRVGGGNQPQHF.

This sequence joins TRBV19 and TRBJ1-1; D is unclear. The CDR3 has 14 residues. V gave up 1 base and J gave up 0 bases, with 6 bases separating them. The germline V gene has CDR1 LNHDA and CDR2 SQIVND (reference sequence). In nucleotides, the CDR3 is TGTGCCAGTAGTATAGGCGGGCTGAACACTGAAGCTTTCTTT. This gives the protein CASSIGGLNTEAFF.

The genes are TRBV27 and TRBJ2-3; unclear D gene. The CDR3 totals 15 residues. Per germline, CDR1 MNHEY and CDR2 SMNVEV (reference sequence). V was clipped by 10 bases and J by 0 bases, with 17 bases between them. CDR3 sequence: CATAVLTFSTDTQYF. The CDR3 region has the DNA TGTGCCACCGCAGTACTAACCTTTAGCACAGATACGCAGTATTTT.

The V call is TRBV6-2 or TRBV6-3, the J call TRBJ1-1; D unresolved. Germline CDR1 and CDR2: MNHEY and SVGEGT. Trimming stripped 8 bases from V and 8 bases from J, with 36 bases between. The CDR3 consists of 19 residues. Here the CDR3 DNA reads TGTGCCAGCTACGAAGAGTACGCCAGCAAGAGGGTAGGCCCCGTGGAAGCTTTCTTT. Residues: CASYEEYASKRVGPVEAFF.

V and J are TRBV15 and TRBJ2-5; D not certain. There are 14 residues in the CDR3. From germline, CDR1 is LNHNV and CDR2 YYDKDF (reference sequence). V was trimmed by 0 bases and J by 5 bases, leaving 10 bases between them. CDR3 loop: CATSREDRRETQYF. The CDR3 DNA reads TGTGCCACCAGCAGAGAAGACCGCAGGGAGACCCAGTACTTC.

This clonotype was observed a single time. The chain uses TRBV29-1 and TRBJ1-2; a possible D gene is TRBD1 (6 bases). Germline V gene lookup returns CDR1 SQVTM and CDR2 ANQGSEA. Trimming shortened V by 6 bases and J by 8 bases, and 10 bases separated the two germline ends. This CDR3 spans 10 amino acids. DNA of the CDR3: TGCAGCGTCCCAGGGGTCGGCTACACCTTC. Its translation: CSVPGVGYTF.

This chain uses TRBV27 with TRBJ2-5; TRBD1 aligns across 9 bases. Germline CDR1 and CDR2: MNHEY and SMNVEV (reference sequence). This CDR3 region has 17 residues. The trim removed 2 bases at V and 1 base at J, leaving 8 bases unmatched. The chain's CDR3 is CASSLAWDREIQETQYF. The CDR3 nucleotides are TGTGCCAGCAGTTTAGCGTGGGACAGGGAAATCCAAGAGACCCAGTACTTC.

The chain is built from TRBV5-1 and TRBJ2-7, with TRBD1 identical over 9 bases. After removal of 0 bases from V and 6 bases from J, the junction contained 4 bases not matched to a gene. This CDR3 has 14 residues. Germline V lookup: CDR1 SGHRS, CDR2 YFSETQ. Here the CDR3 reads CASSLGQGDREQYF. DNA of the CDR3: TGCGCCAGCAGCTTGGGACAGGGGGATCGCGAGCAGTACTTC.

The rearrangement joins TRBV13 to TRBJ2-7; 10 nucleotides agree with TRBD1. The CDR3 contains 13 residues. Germline trimming cut 4 bases from V and 6 bases from J; bases unmatched to any gene: 3. Germline V gives CDR1 PRHDT, CDR2 FYEKMQ (reference sequence). CDR3 DNA: TGTGCCAGCAGCTGGACAGGGGGGGGCGAGCAGTACTTC. Translation: CASSWTGGGEQYF. The full variable domain, in which reference TRBV13 and TRBJ2-7 provide the parts outside the CDR3, is AAGVIQSPRHLIKEKRETATLKCYPIPRHDTVYWYQQGPGQDPQFLISFYEKMQSDKGSIPDRFSAQQFSDYHSELNMSSLELGDSALYFCASSWTGGGEQYFGPGTRLTVT.